One T cell receptor beta chain is described in this entry. Assay used: immunoSEQ multiplex PCR; TCRdb lists only in-frame clones, some missing. The sample records under 20,000 clones, over 75% being singletons. The CDR3 has 15 amino acids. Germline CDR1 SGHAT, CDR2 FQNNGV. Deletions cut 6 bases from V and 0 bases from J, with 15 bases between. These data come from a study of graft-versus-host responses after intestinal transplantation. The rearrangement joins TRBV11-2 to TRBJ2-7; perhaps TRBD1 as D (6 bases). This TCR was sampled from a human patient who received an intestinal transplant, so some T cells may come from the graft donor. The sample in question was PBMCs, obtained 14 days after transplant. The CDR3 bases are TGTGCCAGCAGTCATACAGGGTCGCCCTCCTACGAGCAGTACTTC. It codes for CASSHTGSPSYEQYF.